This paragraph covers one T cell receptor (beta chain) sequence. Its antigen is not identified. The data originate from a study of cytomegalovirus exposure and HLA in healthy donors. Study-level points and caveats: In the analysis, some V segments, TRBV6-2 and TRBV6-3 included, were excluded as indistinguishable. The authors judged a highly shared variant cluster likely a sequencing artifact.

13 Jbeta primers and 60 Vbeta primers were used for the PCR. Profiling relied on immunoSEQ multiplex PCR, and the TCRdb table lists in-frame clones only, not all of them. Here the sample spans approximately 71,000 clones, more than 70% being singletons. The germline CDR1 and CDR2 sequences are LGHNA and YNFKEQ. This CDR3 comprises 17 residues. V gave up 3 bases and J gave up 2 bases; unmatched junction bases: 11. Sequenced input: PBMCs. This chain uses TRBV4-2 with TRBJ2-7; 9 nucleotides match TRBD1. The receptor was derived from a woman aged 40-49 years in good health and CMV-seropositive. CDR3 in amino acids: CASSHRLVGQGAYEQYF. In DNA, the CDR3 is TGTGCCAGCAGCCACCGCTTAGTGGGACAGGGAGCCTACGAGCAGTACTTC.